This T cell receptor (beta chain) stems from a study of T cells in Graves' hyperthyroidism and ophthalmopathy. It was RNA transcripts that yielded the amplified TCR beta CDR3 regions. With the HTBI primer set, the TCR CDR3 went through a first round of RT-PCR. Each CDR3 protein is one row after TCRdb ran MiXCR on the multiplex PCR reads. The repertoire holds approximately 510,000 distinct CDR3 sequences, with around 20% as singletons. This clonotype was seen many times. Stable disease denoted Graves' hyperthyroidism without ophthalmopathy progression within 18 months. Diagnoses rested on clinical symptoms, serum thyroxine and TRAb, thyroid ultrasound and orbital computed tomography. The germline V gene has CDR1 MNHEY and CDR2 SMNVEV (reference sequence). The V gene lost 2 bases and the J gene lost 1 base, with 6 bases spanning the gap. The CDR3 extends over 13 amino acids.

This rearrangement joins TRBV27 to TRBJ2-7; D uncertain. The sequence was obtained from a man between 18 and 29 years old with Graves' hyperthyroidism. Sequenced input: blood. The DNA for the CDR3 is TGTGCCAGCAGTTTAGGGGATTCCTACGAGCAGTACTTC. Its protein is CASSLGDSYEQYF.